The clone carrying this TCR beta chain appeared a few times. Its antigen is unidentified. This sample was taken from a study of cytomegalovirus exposure and HLA in healthy donors. Points from the study as a whole: It was around 160 TCR beta chains that were listed as cytomegalovirus-associated. One later analysis reportedly identified an Asian-associated ancestry cluster that showed fewer N-insertions than the 666-donor mean. Follow-up analysis later connected one missense variant in DCLRE1C with trimming of TCR beta V- and J-genes.

With 60 Vbeta and 13 Jbeta primers, the PCR was carried out. Sequencing was performed with immunoSEQ multiplex PCR; in TCRdb, only in-frame clones are kept and a portion is missing. Among around 94,000 clones listed, 65% to 85% were seen once. From germline, CDR1 is SGHRS and CDR2 YFSETQ. The CDR3 sequence is 18 residues long. Trimming took off 5 bases at V and 15 bases at J, with 36 bases between the two ends. The sequenced sample was PBMCs. The TCR originated in a man aged 18-30 years in good health and CMV-seronegative. The V call is TRBV5-1, the J call TRBJ2-1, with a possible D match to TRBD2 (6 bases). The DNA of the CDR3 is TGCGCCAGCAGACAGGAAAAAGAGGGGTGGTTGGGGAGCCGGACTACGTTCTTC. Translated, it gives CASRQEKEGWLGSRTTFF.